Reported below is one TCR beta chain. Antigen specificity is unknown. The assay was immunoSEQ multiplex PCR, and TCRdb's table has in-frame clones only and misses some. The sample yields over 50,000 clones, approximately 84% seen once. Trimming shortened V by 5 bases and J by 3 bases, and 12 bases separated the two germline ends. Germline assignment: CDR1 SGHRS and CDR2 YFSETQ. CDR3 length: 13 amino acids. The data were taken from a study of T cell clones after liver transplantation. For the study at large: TCRbeta sequencing after a pre-transplant mixed lymphocyte reaction identified graft-donor-reactive clones, later tracked in post-transplant blood. Graft-donor-reactive sequences were compared with third-party-reactive TCRbeta sequences from pre-transplant mixed lymphocyte reactions. Study results and caveats: Low donor cell numbers restricted donor-reactive repertoire measurement in a couple of subjects. Rather than being deleted, graft donor-reactive T cells may have moved into the graft.

Sequences were derived from CD4+ T cells from blood, sampled before liver transplant. The J gene is TRBJ2-7, the V gene TRBV5-1; D tentatively reads TRBD1 or TRBD2 (5 bases each). This sequence originates from a human donor who received a liver transplant. This CDR3 reads CASRPRDLYEQYF. CDR3 DNA sequence: TGCGCCAGCAGACCACGGGACCTCTACGAGCAGTACTTC.